The clone carrying this T cell receptor beta chain has only a few counts. The antigen remains undetermined. Averaging roughly 110 mL, one heparinised blood draw was given by each donor. Using CD45RO/CCR7/CD25/CD127/CD95/CD27, CD4+ naive, central memory, regulatory and stem cell-like memory cells were sorted. Investigators reverse transcribed all isolated RNA, so they sequenced expressed TCRB transcripts. The assay was immunoSEQ multiplex PCR, and TCRdb's table has in-frame clones only and misses some. The data contain about 250,000 clones, 11% to 15% of them seen just once; the ten biggest clones take up roughly 0.024%. This entry belongs to a study of beta chain features in type 1 diabetes. Study observations and caveats: Sequencing of cDNA might inflate the share of cells that strongly express TCR.

The sample comprised naive CD4+ T cells from blood. The TCR sequence derives from a woman between 40 and 50 years old in good health.

Written as DNA, the CDR3 is TGCGCCAGCAGCTTGCCTCAATCGGCGGGGGGGTACAATGAGCAGTTCTTC. This gives the protein CASSLPQSAGGYNEQFF. The chain joins TRBV5-1 to TRBJ2-1; 9 nucleotides match TRBD2. The V segment lost 1 base and the J segment 4 bases; nucleotides outside the gene matches: 9. CDR1 and CDR2 (germline): SGHRS, YFSETQ. CDR3 size: 17 residues. The full variable domain, with the rest looked up from reference TRBV5-1 and TRBJ2-1, is KAGVTQTPRYLIKTRGQQVTLSCSPISGHRSVSWYQQTPGQGLQFLFEYFSETQRNKGNFPGRFSGRQFSNSRSEMNVSTLELGDSALYLCASSLPQSAGGYNEQFFGPGTRLTVL.